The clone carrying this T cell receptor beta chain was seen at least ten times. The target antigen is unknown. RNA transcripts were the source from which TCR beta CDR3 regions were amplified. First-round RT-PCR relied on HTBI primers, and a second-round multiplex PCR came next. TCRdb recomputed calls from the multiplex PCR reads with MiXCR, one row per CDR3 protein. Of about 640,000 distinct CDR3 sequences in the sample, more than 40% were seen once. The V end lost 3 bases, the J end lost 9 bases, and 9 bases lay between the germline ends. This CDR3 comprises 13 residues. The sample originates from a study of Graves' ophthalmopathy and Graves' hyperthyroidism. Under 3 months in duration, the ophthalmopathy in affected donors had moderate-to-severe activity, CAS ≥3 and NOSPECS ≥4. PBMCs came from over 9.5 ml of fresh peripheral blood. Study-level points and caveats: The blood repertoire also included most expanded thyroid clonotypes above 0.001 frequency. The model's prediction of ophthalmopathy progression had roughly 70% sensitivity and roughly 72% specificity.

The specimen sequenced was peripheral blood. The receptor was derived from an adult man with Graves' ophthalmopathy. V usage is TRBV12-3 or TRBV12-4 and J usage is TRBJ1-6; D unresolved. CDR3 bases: TGTGCCAGCAGTTTGGTGGCTAGTTCACCCCTCCACTTT. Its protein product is CASSLVASSPLHF.